The rows below give T cell receptor beta chains drawn from one sample of a study of CD8+CD57+ T cells in acquired aplastic anemia. A single record per CDR3 protein comes from TCRdb applying MiXCR to the reads. The table has some 200,000 distinct CDR3 sequences, 65% seen once; the top ten hold roughly 50%. Sequencing was performed on sorted CD4+, CD8+, or CD8+CD57+ T cells (not recorded which) from PBMCs. The receptors here all came from a human donor with aplastic anemia. CDR3s leave out the opening cysteine and the closing phenylalanine or tryptophan. The order of the fields is J gene, V gene, CDR3 protein.

J: TRBJ2-2
V: TRBV24-1
CDR3: ATSTGPGELF

J: TRBJ2-7
V: TRBV19
CDR3: ASSGAASSYEQY

J: TRBJ1-6
V: TRBV7-2
CDR3: ASSFSGDSPLH

J: TRBJ2-5
V: TRBV20-1
CDR3: SATPTAHRDQETQY

J: TRBJ2-7
V: TRBV5-1
CDR3: ASSSVVGYEQY

J: TRBJ1-1
V: TRBV13
CDR3: ASSQMVRGTEAF

J: TRBJ1-1
V: TRBV12-3/TRBV12-4
CDR3: ASSRGLLNTEAF

J: TRBJ2-5
V: TRBV19
CDR3: ASSTDFQETQY

J: TRBJ1-5
V: TRBV9
CDR3: ASSQGRNQPQH

J: TRBJ1-1
V: TRBV7-2
CDR3: ASSFGREAF

J: TRBJ2-2
V: TRBV7-9
CDR3: ASSIISGDTGELF

J: TRBJ2-5
V: TRBV14
CDR3: ASSQLLTGGRETQY

J: TRBJ2-2
V: TRBV5-1
CDR3: ASWDTGELF

J: TRBJ1-1
V: TRBV29-1
CDR3: SGRGSNTEAF

J: TRBJ2-1
V: TRBV7-9
CDR3: ASSLGISSYNEQF

J: TRBJ1-5
V: TRBV10-1
CDR3: ASSGKYGARLCGAINGNQPQH